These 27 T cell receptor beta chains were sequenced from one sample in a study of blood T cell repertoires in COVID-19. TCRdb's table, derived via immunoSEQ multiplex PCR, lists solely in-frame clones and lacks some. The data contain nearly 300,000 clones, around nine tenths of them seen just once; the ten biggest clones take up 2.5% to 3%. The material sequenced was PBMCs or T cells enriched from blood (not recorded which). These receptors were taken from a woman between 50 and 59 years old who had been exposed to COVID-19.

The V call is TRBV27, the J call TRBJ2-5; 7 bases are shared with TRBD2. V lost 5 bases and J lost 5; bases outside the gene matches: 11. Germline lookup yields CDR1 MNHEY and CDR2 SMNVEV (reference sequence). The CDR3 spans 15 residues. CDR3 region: CASSAWDREVETQYF. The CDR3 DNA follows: TGTGCCAGCAGTGCTTGGGACCGGGAGGTGGAGACCCAGTACTTC.

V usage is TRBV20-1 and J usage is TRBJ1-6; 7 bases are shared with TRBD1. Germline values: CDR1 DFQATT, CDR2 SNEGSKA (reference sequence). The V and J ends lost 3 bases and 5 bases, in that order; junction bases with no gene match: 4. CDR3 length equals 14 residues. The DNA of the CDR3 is TGCAGTGCTAGTAGAGGGGGCGATAATTCACCCCTCCACTTT. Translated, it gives CSASRGGDNSPLHF.

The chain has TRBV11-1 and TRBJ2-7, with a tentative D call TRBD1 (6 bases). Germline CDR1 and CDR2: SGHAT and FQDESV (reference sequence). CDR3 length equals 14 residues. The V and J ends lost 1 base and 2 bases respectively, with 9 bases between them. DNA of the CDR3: TGTGCCAGCAGCTTAGGTAGGACAGCCTACGAGCAGTACTTC. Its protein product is CASSLGRTAYEQYF.

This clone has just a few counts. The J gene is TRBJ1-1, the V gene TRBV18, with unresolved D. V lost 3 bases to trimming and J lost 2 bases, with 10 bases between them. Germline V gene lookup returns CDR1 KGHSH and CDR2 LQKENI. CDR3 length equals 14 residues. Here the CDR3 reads CASSPVGSNTEAFF. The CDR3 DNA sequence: TGTGCCAGCTCACCCGTCGGGTCCAACACTGAAGCTTTCTTT.

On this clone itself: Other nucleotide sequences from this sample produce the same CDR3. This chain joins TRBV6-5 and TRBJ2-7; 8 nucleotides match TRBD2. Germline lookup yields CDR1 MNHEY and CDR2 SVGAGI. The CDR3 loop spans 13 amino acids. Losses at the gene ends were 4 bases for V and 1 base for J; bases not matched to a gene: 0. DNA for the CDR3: TGTGCCAGCAGTTTAGCGGGGTCCTACGAGCAGTACTTC. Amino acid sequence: CASSLAGSYEQYF.

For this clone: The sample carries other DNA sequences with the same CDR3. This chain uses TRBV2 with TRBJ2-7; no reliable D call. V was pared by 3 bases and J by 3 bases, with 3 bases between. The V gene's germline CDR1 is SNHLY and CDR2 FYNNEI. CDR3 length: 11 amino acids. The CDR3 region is CASSDGYEQYF. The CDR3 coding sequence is TGTGCCAGCAGTGACGGCTACGAGCAGTACTTC. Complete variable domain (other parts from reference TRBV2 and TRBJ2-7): EPEVTQTPSHQVTQMGQEVILRCVPISNHLYFYWYRQILGQKVEFLVSFYNNEISEKSEIFDDQFSVERPDGSNFTLKIRSTKLEDSAMYFCASSDGYEQYFGPGTRLTVT.

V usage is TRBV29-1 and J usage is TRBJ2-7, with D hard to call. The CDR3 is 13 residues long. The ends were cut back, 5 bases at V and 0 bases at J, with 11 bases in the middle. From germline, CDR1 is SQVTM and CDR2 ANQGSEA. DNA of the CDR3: TGCAGCGTTCGGGTCCGGAGCTCCTACGAGCAGTACTTC. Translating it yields CSVRVRSSYEQYF.

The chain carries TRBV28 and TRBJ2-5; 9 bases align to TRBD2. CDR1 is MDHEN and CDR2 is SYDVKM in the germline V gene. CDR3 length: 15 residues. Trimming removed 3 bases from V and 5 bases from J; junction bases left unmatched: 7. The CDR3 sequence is CASSLVAGVMETQYF. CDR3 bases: TGTGCCAGCAGTTTGGTAGCGGGGGTTATGGAGACCCAGTACTTC.

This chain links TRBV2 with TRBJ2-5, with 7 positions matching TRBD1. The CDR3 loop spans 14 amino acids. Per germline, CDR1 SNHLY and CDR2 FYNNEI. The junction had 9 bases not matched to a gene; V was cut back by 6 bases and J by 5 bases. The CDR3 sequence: CASSRQGTRETQYF. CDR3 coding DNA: TGTGCCAGCAGCAGACAGGGTACTAGGGAGACCCAGTACTTC.

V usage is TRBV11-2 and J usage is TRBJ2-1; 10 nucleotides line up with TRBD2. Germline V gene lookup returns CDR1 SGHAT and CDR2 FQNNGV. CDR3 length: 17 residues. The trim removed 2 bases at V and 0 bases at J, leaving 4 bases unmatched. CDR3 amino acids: CASSLSSGGSSYNEQFF. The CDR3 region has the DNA TGTGCCAGCAGCTTATCTAGCGGGGGTAGCTCCTACAATGAGCAGTTCTTC. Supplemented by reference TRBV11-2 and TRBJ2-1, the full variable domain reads EAGVAQSPRYKIIEKRQSVAFWCNPISGHATLYWYQQILGQGPKLLIQFQNNGVVDDSQLPKDRFSAERLKGVDSTLKIQPAKLEDSAVYLCASSLSSGGSSYNEQFFGPGTRLTVL.

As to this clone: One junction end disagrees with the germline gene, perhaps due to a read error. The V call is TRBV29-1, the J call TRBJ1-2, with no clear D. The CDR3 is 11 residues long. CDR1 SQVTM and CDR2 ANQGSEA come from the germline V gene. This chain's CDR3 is CSLEEGNGYTF. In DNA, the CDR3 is TGCAGCCTTGAGGAGGGAAATGGCTACACCTTC. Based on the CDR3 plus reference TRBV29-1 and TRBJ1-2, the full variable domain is SAVISQKPSRDICQRGTSLTIQCQVDSQVTMMFWYRQQPGQSLTLIATANQGSEATYESGFVIDKFPISRPNLTFSTLTVSNMSPEDSSIYLCSLEEGNGYTFGSGTRLTVV.

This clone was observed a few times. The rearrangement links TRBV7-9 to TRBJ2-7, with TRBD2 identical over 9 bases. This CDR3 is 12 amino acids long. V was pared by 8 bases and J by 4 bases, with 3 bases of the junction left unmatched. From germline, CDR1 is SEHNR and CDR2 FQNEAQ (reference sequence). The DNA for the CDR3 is TGTGCCAGCGATAGCGGGGGTTACGAGCAGTACTTC. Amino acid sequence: CASDSGGYEQYF.

CDR3 residues: CSVETGQGLNTEAFF. CDR3 coding DNA: TGCAGCGTTGAAACTGGTCAGGGCCTTAACACTGAAGCTTTCTTT. The chain combines TRBV29-1 with TRBJ1-1; D might be TRBD1 (5 bases). The CDR3 is made up of 15 amino acids. The germline gives CDR1 SQVTM, CDR2 ANQGSEA. V was pared by 2 bases and J by 2 bases, with 15 bases between. Full variable domain (remainder filled in from reference TRBV29-1 and TRBJ1-1): SAVISQKPSRDICQRGTSLTIQCQVDSQVTMMFWYRQQPGQSLTLIATANQGSEATYESGFVIDKFPISRPNLTFSTLTVSNMSPEDSSIYLCSVETGQGLNTEAFFGQGTRLTVV.

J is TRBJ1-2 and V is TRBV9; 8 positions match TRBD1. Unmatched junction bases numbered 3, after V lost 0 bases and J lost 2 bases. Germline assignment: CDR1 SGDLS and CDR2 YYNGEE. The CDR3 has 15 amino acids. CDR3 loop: CASSVATGGNYGYTF. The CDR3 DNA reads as TGTGCCAGCAGCGTAGCTACAGGGGGGAACTATGGCTACACCTTC.

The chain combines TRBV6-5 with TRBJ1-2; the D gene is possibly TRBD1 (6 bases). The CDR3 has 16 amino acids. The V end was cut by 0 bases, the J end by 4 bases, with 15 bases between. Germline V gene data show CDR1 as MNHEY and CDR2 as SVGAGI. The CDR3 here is CASSYSIWGRGYGYTF. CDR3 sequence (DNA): TGTGCCAGCAGTTACTCGATATGGGGGCGAGGCTATGGCTACACCTTC.

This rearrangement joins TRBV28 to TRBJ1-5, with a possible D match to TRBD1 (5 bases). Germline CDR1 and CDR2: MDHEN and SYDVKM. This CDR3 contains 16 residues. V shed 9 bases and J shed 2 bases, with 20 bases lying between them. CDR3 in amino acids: CASTLGGQGGNQPQHF. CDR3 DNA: TGTGCCAGTACACTGGGCGGTCAGGGTGGCAATCAGCCCCAGCATTTT. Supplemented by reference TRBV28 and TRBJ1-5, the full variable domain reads DVKVTQSSRYLVKRTGEKVFLECVQDMDHENMFWYRQDPGLGLRLIYFSYDVKMKEKGDIPEGYSVSREKKERFSLILESASTNQTSMYLCASTLGGQGGNQPQHFGDGTRLSIL.

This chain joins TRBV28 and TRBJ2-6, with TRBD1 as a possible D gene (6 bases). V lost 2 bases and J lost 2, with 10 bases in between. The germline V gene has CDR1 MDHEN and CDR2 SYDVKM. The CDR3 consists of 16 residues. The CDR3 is CASSLARTAGANVLTF. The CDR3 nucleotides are TGTGCCAGCAGTTTAGCAAGGACAGCTGGGGCCAACGTCCTGACTTTC.

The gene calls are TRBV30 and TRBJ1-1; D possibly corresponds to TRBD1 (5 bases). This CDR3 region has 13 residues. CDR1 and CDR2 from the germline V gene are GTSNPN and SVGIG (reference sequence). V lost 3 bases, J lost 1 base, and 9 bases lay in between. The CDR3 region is CAWRPDRNTEAFF. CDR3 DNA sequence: TGTGCCTGGAGACCCGACAGGAACACTGAAGCTTTCTTT.

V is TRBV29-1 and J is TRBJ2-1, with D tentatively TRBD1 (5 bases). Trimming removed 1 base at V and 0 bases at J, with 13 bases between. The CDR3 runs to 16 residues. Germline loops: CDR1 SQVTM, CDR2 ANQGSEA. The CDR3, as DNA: TGCAGCGTTGAAGGTTTACAGGCGAGCTCCTACAATGAGCAGTTCTTC. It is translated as CSVEGLQASSYNEQFF.

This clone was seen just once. CDR3 DNA sequence: TGTGCCAGCAGTGAAGCTGCCTCGGACAGGGTCTACGAGCAGTACTTC. It yields the protein CASSEAASDRVYEQYF. The chain couples TRBV6-1 to TRBJ2-7, with 8 positions matching TRBD1. Losses at the gene ends were 0 bases for V and 3 bases for J; bases not matched to a gene: 7. There are 16 residues in the CDR3. Germline CDR1 is MNHNS and CDR2 is SASEGT.

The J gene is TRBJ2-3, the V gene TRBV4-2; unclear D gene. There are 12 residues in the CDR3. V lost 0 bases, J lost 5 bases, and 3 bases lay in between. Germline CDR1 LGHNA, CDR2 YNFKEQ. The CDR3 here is CASSQDRDTQYF. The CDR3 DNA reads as TGTGCCAGCAGCCAAGACCGAGATACGCAGTATTTT.

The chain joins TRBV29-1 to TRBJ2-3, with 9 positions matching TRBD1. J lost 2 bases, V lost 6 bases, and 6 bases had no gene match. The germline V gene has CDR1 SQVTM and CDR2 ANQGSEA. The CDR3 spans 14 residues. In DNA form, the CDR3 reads TGCAGCGTGCCCGGACAGGGGAACACAGATACGCAGTATTTT. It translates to CSVPGQGNTDTQYF.

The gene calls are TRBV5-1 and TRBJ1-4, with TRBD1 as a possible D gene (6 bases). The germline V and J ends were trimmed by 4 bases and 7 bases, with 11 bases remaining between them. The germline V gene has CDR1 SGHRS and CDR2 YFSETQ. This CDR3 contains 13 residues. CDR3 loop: CASSLQDSEKLFF. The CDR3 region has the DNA TGCGCCAGCAGCCTGCAGGACAGTGAAAAACTGTTTTTT.

Here the CDR3 reads CASSHRQKTYEQYF. The DNA of the CDR3 is TGTGCCAGCAGCCACCGACAGAAAACGTACGAGCAGTACTTC. J is TRBJ2-7 and V is TRBV13, with a tentative D call TRBD1 (5 bases). V lost 5 bases and J lost 4, with 15 bases in between. This CDR3 has 14 amino acids. Germline CDR1 is PRHDT and CDR2 is FYEKMQ (reference sequence). The full variable domain, with the rest looked up from reference TRBV13 and TRBJ2-7, is AAGVIQSPRHLIKEKRETATLKCYPIPRHDTVYWYQQGPGQDPQFLISFYEKMQSDKGSIPDRFSAQQFSDYHSELNMSSLELGDSALYFCASSHRQKTYEQYFGPGTRLTVT.

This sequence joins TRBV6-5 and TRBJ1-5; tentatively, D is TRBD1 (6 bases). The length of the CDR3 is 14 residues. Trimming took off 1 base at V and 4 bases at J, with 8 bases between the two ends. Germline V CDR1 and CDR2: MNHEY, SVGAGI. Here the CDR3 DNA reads TGTGCCAGCAGTTACTTGGGGGCGAATCAGCCCCAGCATTTT. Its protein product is CASSYLGANQPQHF.

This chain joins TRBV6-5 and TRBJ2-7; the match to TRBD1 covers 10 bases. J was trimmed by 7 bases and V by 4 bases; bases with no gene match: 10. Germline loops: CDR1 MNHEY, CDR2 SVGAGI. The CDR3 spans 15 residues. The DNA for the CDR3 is TGTGCCAGCAGTTTTGCCGGGACAGGGGAGAGGGAGCAGTACTTC. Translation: CASSFAGTGEREQYF.

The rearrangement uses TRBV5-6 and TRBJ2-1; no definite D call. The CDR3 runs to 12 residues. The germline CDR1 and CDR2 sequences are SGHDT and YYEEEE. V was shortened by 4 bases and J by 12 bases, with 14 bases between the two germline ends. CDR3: CASSANTGRQFF. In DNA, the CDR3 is TGTGCCAGCAGCGCCAACACTGGGCGGCAGTTCTTC.